One sample yielded the 10 T cell receptor beta chains listed below, sequenced in a study of blood T cell repertoires in COVID-19. TCRdb's copy holds only in-frame clones and misses some; the assay was immunoSEQ multiplex PCR. The data hold about 98,000 clones, with 70% to 90% observed a single time. Sequenced input: peripheral blood. The receptor source for this set is a man aged 45-65 years with active COVID-19.

V gene TRBV7-2 combines with J gene TRBJ2-3, with 9 bases aligning to TRBD1. Germline CDR1 SGHTA, CDR2 FQGNSA. V lost 6 bases, J lost 3 bases, and 10 bases stayed unmatched. The CDR3 is 16 residues long. The CDR3 spells CASRRTSGTGTDTQYF. CDR3 nucleotide sequence: TGTGCCAGCAGGCGTACCAGCGGGACAGGGACAGATACGCAGTATTTT. Supplemented by reference TRBV7-2 and TRBJ2-3, the full variable domain reads GAGVSQSPSNKVTEKGKDVELRCDPISGHTALYWYRQSLGQGLEFLIYFQGNSAPDKSGLPSDRFSAERTGGSVSTLTIQRTQQEDSAVYLCASRRTSGTGTDTQYFGPGTRLTVL.

The chain links TRBV29-1 to TRBJ2-3; 15 bases align to TRBD2. Germline V gene data show CDR1 as SQVTM and CDR2 as ANQGSEA. This CDR3 is built from 16 residues. V lost 3 bases and J lost 3; bases outside the gene matches: 4. The CDR3, as DNA: TGCAGCGTTGAGGGACTAGCGGGGGGTAGAACAGATACGCAGTATTTT. Residues: CSVEGLAGGRTDTQYF.

V is TRBV9 and J is TRBJ1-4; D is unresolved. CDR1 is SGDLS and CDR2 is YYNGEE in the germline V gene. This CDR3 is 16 amino acids long. The germline V and J ends were trimmed by 2 bases and 0 bases, with 11 bases remaining between them. CDR3 nucleotides: TGTGCCAGCAGCGTTTTCGGGGAAGCAACTAATGAAAAACTGTTTTTT. This gives the protein CASSVFGEATNEKLFF.

The chain has TRBV6-5 and TRBJ2-5, with D possibly matching TRBD2 (5 bases). The V end lost 7 bases, the J end lost 7 bases, and 16 bases lay between the germline ends. The germline gives CDR1 MNHEY, CDR2 SVGAGI. The CDR3 is 13 residues long. The chain's CDR3 is CASTSPGLGTQYF. The CDR3 nucleotides read TGTGCCAGCACCTCGCCGGGGTTGGGGACCCAGTACTTC.

The chain employs TRBV15 and TRBJ1-1, with 8 bases aligning to TRBD1. This CDR3 is 14 amino acids long. After removal of 4 bases from V and 2 bases from J, the junction contained 3 bases not matched to a gene. The germline CDR1 and CDR2 sequences are LNHNV and YYDKDF (reference sequence). The CDR3 coding sequence is TGTGCCACCAGCAAGACAGGGGTAAACACTGAAGCTTTCTTT. Amino acids: CATSKTGVNTEAFF.

The V call is TRBV16, the J call TRBJ1-1, with a weak D call TRBD1 (6 bases). V was shortened by 8 bases and J by 1 base, with 17 bases between the two germline ends. Germline CDR1 reads KGHSY; CDR2 reads FQNENV. The CDR3 runs to 15 residues. CDR3 sequence reads: CASYQQGKGNTEAFF. The CDR3 nucleotides read TGTGCCAGCTATCAGCAGGGGAAAGGGAACACTGAAGCTTTCTTT.

This chain uses TRBV5-6 with TRBJ2-3; D may be TRBD1 (6 bases). Germline CDR1 reads SGHDT; CDR2 reads YYEEEE. The CDR3 consists of 15 residues. V was clipped by 4 bases and J by 3 bases, with 15 bases between them. Written as DNA, the CDR3 is TGTGCCAGCAGCCCGGGGACAACCTCGACAGATACGCAGTATTTT. Translating it yields CASSPGTTSTDTQYF.

The J gene is TRBJ2-2, the V gene TRBV7-2, with a tentative D call TRBD2 (5 bases). The V end was cut by 1 base, the J end by 5 bases, with 11 bases between. Per the germline V gene, CDR1 is SGHTA and CDR2 is FQGNSA. The CDR3 contains 15 residues. CDR3 residues: CASSLVSSGTGELFF. Here the CDR3 DNA reads TGTGCCAGCAGCTTAGTGTCCTCGGGGACCGGGGAGCTGTTTTTT.

In its sample, this clone was seen a few times. This rearrangement joins TRBV5-1 to TRBJ1-1, with 7 bases aligning to TRBD1. In germline, CDR1 is SGHRS, CDR2 YFSETQ. With V trimmed by 4 bases and J by 1 base, 4 bases remained unmatched. The CDR3 has 14 residues. CDR3: CASSARQGNTEAFF. In DNA, the CDR3 is TGCGCCAGCAGCGCCCGACAGGGGAACACTGAAGCTTTCTTT.

The chain uses TRBV27 and TRBJ2-7, with a possible D match to TRBD1 (6 bases). Trimming took off 4 bases at V and 5 bases at J, with 18 bases between the two ends. The CDR3 contains 15 residues. The germline CDR1 and CDR2 sequences are MNHEY and SMNVEV (reference sequence). The CDR3 reads CASSSLDRPGHEQYF. The CDR3 DNA follows: TGTGCCAGCAGTTCTCTTGACAGGCCGGGTCACGAGCAGTACTTC.